The source of this T cell receptor (beta chain) is a study of T-cell reconstitution after alpha-beta-depleted transplantation in children. Unique molecular identifiers tagged the TCRbeta library. TCRdb used MiXCR to reprocess the PCR reads, holding one entry per CDR3 protein. In the table there are about 600,000 distinct CDR3 sequences, about 10% of which are singletons. From germline, CDR1 is MNHNS and CDR2 SASEGT. V shed 6 bases, J shed 2 bases, and the junction held 8 bases outside the gene matches. The CDR3 loop spans 17 amino acids. This clonotype was recorded at least ten times. The material sequenced was PBMCs from the stem cell graft donor, taken from the stem cell graft. The TCR originated in a human donor who donated a stem cell graft to a child with acute myeloid leukemia. The rearrangement joins TRBV6-1 to TRBJ2-3; 13 bases fit TRBD2. In DNA form, the CDR3 reads TGTGCCAGCAGCTCCACGACTAGCGGGAGGTCCACAGATACGCAGTATTTT. This gives the protein CASSSTTSGRSTDTQYF.